This passage covers 10 T cell receptor beta chains from one sample sequenced in a study of blood T cell repertoires in COVID-19. Sequencing used immunoSEQ multiplex PCR; TCRdb keeps in-frame clones, though not all of them. Of approximately 470,000 clones listed, approximately 83% are singletons. Specimen: peripheral blood. The receptors were gathered from a human donor in a cohort sampled during active COVID-19.

The J gene is TRBJ1-6, the V gene TRBV27; the match to TRBD1 covers 10 bases. J was trimmed by 8 bases and V by 3 bases; bases with no gene match: 4. The CDR3 spans 15 residues. In germline, CDR1 is MNHEY, CDR2 SMNVEV (reference sequence). As DNA, the CDR3 is TGTGCCAGCAGTTTCGCGACAGGGGGCGATTCACCCCTCCACTTT. Its translation: CASSFATGGDSPLHF.

The CDR3 protein is CASSPSGVDTQYF. In DNA, the CDR3 is TGTGCCAGCAGCCCATCAGGGGTAGATACGCAGTATTTT. The V gene is TRBV3-1 (or the pseudogene TRBV3-2), the J gene TRBJ2-3; possibly TRBD1 for D (6 bases). CDR3 size: 13 residues. In germline, CDR1 is LGHDT, CDR2 YNNKEL (reference sequence). Trimming removed 4 bases from V and 5 bases from J, with 10 bases in between.

The chain employs TRBV19 and TRBJ2-3, with D possibly matching TRBD2 (5 bases). Germline lookup yields CDR1 LNHDA and CDR2 SQIVND (reference sequence). Trimming took 0 bases from V and 6 from J, leaving 7 bases between them. The CDR3 extends over 13 amino acids. Here the CDR3 reads CASSIDRGDTQYF. In DNA form, the CDR3 reads TGTGCCAGTAGTATAGATCGGGGTGATACGCAGTATTTT. Full variable domain (rest looked up from reference TRBV19 and TRBJ2-3): DGGITQSPKYLFRKEGQNVTLSCEQNLNHDAMYWYRQDPGQGLRLIYYSQIVNDFQKGDIAEGYSVSREKKESFPLTVTSAQKNPTAFYLCASSIDRGDTQYFGPGTRLTVL.

V gene TRBV7-8 combines with J gene TRBJ2-7, with 7 bases identical to TRBD1. J was trimmed by 4 bases and V by 3 bases; bases with no gene match: 3. The CDR3 consists of 13 residues. Germline loops: CDR1 SGHVS, CDR2 FQNEAQ. CDR3 amino acids: CASSFVQGYEQYF. CDR3 coding DNA: TGTGCCAGCAGCTTCGTACAGGGGTACGAGCAGTACTTC.

This sequence joins TRBV7-3 and TRBJ2-7, with 10 bases matching TRBD2. CDR1 and CDR2 from the germline V gene are SGHTA and FQGTGA. This CDR3 is built from 15 residues. V lost 4 bases and J lost 6; bases outside the gene matches: 9. The CDR3 region is CASSYLAGELAEQYF. CDR3 in DNA: TGTGCCAGCAGCTACCTAGCGGGAGAACTCGCCGAGCAGTACTTC.

This sequence joins TRBV2 and TRBJ1-1; no definite D call. Germline assignment: CDR1 SNHLY and CDR2 FYNNEI. CDR3 length equals 13 residues. Trimming shortened V by 6 bases and J by 1 base, and 9 bases separated the two germline ends. The CDR3 sequence is CASRGHGNTEAFF. The CDR3 nucleotides read TGTGCCAGCAGGGGCCACGGGAACACTGAAGCTTTCTTT.

The rearrangement uses TRBV27 and TRBJ2-7, with D perhaps matching TRBD2 (5 bases). Germline lookup yields CDR1 MNHEY and CDR2 SMNVEV (reference sequence). V lost 5 bases and J lost 2, with 16 bases in between. The CDR3 has 15 amino acids. The CDR3 protein is CASSPLGGNPYEQYF. In DNA form, the CDR3 reads TGTGCCAGCAGTCCCCTTGGAGGAAATCCCTACGAGCAGTACTTC.

This clone occurred a few times. The V call is TRBV19, the J call TRBJ1-2, with a tentative D call TRBD1 (6 bases). The CDR3 is 13 residues long. V was trimmed by 8 bases and J by 5 bases, leaving 15 bases between them. CDR1 and CDR2 (germline): LNHDA, SQIVND (reference sequence). For the CDR3, the DNA is TGTGCCAGTGCCGCTCAGGGGCAGTATGGCTACACCTTC. Protein: CASAAQGQYGYTF.

The chain is built from TRBV2 and TRBJ1-5; the D gene is possibly TRBD1 (6 bases). Germline assignment: CDR1 SNHLY and CDR2 FYNNEI. V lost 7 bases, J lost 0 bases, and 13 bases lay in between. This CDR3 is 15 amino acids long. The CDR3 DNA reads as TGTGCCAGCACCCCGAGGGGGAATAGCAATCAGCCCCAGCATTTT. Its protein is CASTPRGNSNQPQHF.

The DNA for the CDR3 is TGTGCCAGCAGCCCACTAGCGGGAGTGGATACGCAGTATTTT. Amino acids: CASSPLAGVDTQYF. The genes are TRBV7-3 and TRBJ2-3; 11 nucleotides align to TRBD2. Germline-derived CDR1 and CDR2 are SGHTA and FQGTGA. The CDR3 totals 14 residues. Trimming took 5 bases from V and 6 from J; bases not matched to a gene: 4.